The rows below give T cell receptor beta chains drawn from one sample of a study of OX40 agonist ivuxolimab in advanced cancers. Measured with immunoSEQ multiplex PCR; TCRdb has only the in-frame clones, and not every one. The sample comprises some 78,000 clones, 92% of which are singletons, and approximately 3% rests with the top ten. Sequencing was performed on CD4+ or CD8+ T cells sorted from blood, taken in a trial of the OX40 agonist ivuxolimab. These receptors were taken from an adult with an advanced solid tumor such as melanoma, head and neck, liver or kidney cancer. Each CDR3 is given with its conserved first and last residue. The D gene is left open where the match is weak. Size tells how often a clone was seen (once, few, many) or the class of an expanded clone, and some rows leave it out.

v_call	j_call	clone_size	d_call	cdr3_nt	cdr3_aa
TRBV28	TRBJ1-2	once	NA	TGTGCCAGCTCGGCCGGGACTGCTGTGATTAGGGGGGACTATGGCTACACCTTC	CASSAGTAVIRGDYGYTF
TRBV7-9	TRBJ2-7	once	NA	TGTGCCAGCAGCTTAGATGACGGACTCAGGGTCTCGTACGAGCAGTACTTC	CASSLDDGLRVSYEQYF
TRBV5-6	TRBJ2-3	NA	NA	TGTGCCAGCAGCACGTTGGCAGGTGCAGATACGCAGTATTTT	CASSTLAGADTQYF
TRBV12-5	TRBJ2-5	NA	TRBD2	TGTGCTAGTGGCCGGGGACTAGCGGGGGGGCAAGAGACCCAGTACTTC	CASGRGLAGGQETQYF
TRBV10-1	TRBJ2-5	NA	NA	TGCGCCAGCAGTGCGGCGGGACGGGAGACCCAGTACTTC	CASSAAGRETQYF
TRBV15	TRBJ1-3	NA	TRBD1	TGTGCCACCAGCCGCTCGACAGGGACTGGAAACACCATATATTTT	CATSRSTGTGNTIYF
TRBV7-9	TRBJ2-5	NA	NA	TGTGCCAGCGGGGGGACTCCGGGCGAGACCCAGTACTTC	CASGGTPGETQYF
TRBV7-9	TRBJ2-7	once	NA	TGTGCCAGCAGCCCATCCTACGACGCTTCAGAGCAGTACTTC	CASSPSYDASEQYF
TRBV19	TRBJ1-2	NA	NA	TGTGCCAGTACAGGTCCGGGGGCGCGTAGCTATGGCTACACCTTC	CASTGPGARSYGYTF
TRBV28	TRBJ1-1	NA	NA	TGTGCCAGCAGTCACTCTGACAGCTTTGGCTGGGAAAACACTGAAGCTTTCTTT	CASSHSDSFGWENTEAFF
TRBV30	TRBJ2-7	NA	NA	TGTGCCTGGAGCATAGGCGACGAGCAGTACTTC	CAWSIGDEQYF
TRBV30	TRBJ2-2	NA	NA	TGTGCCTGGGCCGGGACTTACACCGGGGAGCTGTTTTTT	CAWAGTYTGELFF
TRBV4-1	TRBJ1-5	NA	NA	TGCGCCAGCAGCCAAGCTGACAGCCGACAGCCCCAGCATTTT	CASSQADSRQPQHF
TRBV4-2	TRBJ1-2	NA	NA	TGTGCCAGCAGCCAAGATTTAGGAGGGACCTATGGCTACACCTTC	CASSQDLGGTYGYTF
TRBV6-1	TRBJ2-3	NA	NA	TGTGCCAGCAGTGTCGGGTTGGATACGCAGTATTTT	CASSVGLDTQYF
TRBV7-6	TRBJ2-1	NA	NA	TGTGCCAGCAGCTTTACTTCCAGGGTACCTTACAATGAGCAGTTCTTC	CASSFTSRVPYNEQFF
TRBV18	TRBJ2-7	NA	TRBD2	TGTGCCAGCTCACCGCCCGGACTAGCTGGATCCTACGAGCAGTACTTC	CASSPPGLAGSYEQYF
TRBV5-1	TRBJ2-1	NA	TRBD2	TGCGCCAGCAGCTTGTGGACTAGCGGGAGTAGTTACAATGAGCAGTTCTTC	CASSLWTSGSSYNEQFF
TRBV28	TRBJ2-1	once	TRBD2	TGTGCCAGCAGGGGGACTAGCGGGCGTCCGATCTACAATGAGCAGTTCTTC	CASRGTSGRPIYNEQFF
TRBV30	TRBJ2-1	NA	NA	TGTGCCTGGGACCCTTTAGGGCGAAATCTCAATGAGCAGTTCTTC	CAWDPLGRNLNEQFF
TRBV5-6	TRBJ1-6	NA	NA	TGTGCCAGCAGCTTGGGCAGAATTAATTCACCCCTCCACTTT	CASSLGRINSPLHF
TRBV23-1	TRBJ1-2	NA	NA	TGCGCCAGCAGTCAATCGGCTCAGGGAGACTATGGCTACACCTTC	CASSQSAQGDYGYTF
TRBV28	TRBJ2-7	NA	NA	TGTGCCAGCAGCACTCATGGACAGTACCTACGGGACGAGCAGTACTTC	CASSTHGQYLRDEQYF
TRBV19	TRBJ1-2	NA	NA	TGTGCCAGTAGTCCCCCTCGGCCCCGGTACTATGGCTACACCTTC	CASSPPRPRYYGYTF